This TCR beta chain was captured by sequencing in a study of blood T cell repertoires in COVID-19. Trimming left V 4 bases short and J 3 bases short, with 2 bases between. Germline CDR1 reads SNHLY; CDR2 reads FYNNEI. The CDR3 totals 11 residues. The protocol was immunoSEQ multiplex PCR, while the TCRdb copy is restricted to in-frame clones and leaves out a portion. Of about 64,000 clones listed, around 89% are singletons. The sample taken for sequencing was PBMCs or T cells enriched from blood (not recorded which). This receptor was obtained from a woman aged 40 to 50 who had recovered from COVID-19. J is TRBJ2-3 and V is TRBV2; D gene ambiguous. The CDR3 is CASSATDTQYF. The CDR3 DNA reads TGTGCCAGCAGTGCGACAGATACGCAGTATTTT.